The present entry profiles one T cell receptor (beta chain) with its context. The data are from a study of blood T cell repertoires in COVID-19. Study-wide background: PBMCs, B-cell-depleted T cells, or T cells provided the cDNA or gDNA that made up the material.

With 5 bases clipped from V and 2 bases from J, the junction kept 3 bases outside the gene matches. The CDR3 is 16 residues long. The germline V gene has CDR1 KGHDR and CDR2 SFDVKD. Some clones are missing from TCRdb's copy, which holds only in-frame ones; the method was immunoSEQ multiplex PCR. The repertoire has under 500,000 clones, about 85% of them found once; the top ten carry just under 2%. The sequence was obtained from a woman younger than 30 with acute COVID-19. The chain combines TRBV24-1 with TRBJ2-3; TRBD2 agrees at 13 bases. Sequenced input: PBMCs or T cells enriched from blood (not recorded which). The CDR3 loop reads CATSGLAGGNTDTQYF. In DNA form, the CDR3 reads TGTGCCACCAGTGGACTAGCGGGAGGTAACACAGATACGCAGTATTTT.